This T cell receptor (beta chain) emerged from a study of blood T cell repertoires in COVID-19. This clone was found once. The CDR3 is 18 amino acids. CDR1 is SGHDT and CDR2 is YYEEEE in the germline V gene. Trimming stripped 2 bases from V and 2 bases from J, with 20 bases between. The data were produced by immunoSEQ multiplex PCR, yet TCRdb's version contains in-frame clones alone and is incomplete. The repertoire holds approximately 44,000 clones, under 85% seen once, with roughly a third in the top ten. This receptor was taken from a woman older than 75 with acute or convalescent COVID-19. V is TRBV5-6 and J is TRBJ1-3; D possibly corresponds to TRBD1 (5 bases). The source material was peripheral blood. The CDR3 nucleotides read TGTGCCAGCAGCTTAGATTCCCGGGACTGGCGAGCTGGAAACACCATATATTTT. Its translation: CASSLDSRDWRAGNTIYF. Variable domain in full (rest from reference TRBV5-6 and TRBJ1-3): DAGVTQSPTHLIKTRGQQVTLRCSPKSGHDTVSWYQQALGQGPQFIFQYYEEEERQRGNFPDRFSGHQFPNYSSELNVNALLLGDSALYLCASSLDSRDWRAGNTIYFGEGSWLTVV.